This T cell receptor (beta chain) was sequenced in a study of cytomegalovirus exposure and HLA in healthy donors. For the study at large: About 85 million unique TCRs from HLA-typed donors were held in an early release of data.

From germline, CDR1 is SNHLY and CDR2 FYNNEI. This CDR3 contains 14 residues. V dropped 7 bases and J dropped 1 base, with 11 bases sitting between them. The study ran its PCR with 60 Vbeta and 13 Jbeta primers. Sequenced by immunoSEQ multiplex PCR; TCRdb stores in-frame clones only, minus some. Counted here are about 180,000 clones, roughly 80% occurring once; the ten biggest clones make up about 1.5%. This clone was picked up one time. Sequencing input: PBMCs. The rearrangement links TRBV2 to TRBJ2-1; D uncertain. The clonotype was recovered from a man aged 35-49 years in good health and CMV-seronegative. CDR3 bases: TGTGCCAGCACCCGTGCAGGATCCTACAATGAGCAGTTCTTC. The encoded protein is CASTRAGSYNEQFF.